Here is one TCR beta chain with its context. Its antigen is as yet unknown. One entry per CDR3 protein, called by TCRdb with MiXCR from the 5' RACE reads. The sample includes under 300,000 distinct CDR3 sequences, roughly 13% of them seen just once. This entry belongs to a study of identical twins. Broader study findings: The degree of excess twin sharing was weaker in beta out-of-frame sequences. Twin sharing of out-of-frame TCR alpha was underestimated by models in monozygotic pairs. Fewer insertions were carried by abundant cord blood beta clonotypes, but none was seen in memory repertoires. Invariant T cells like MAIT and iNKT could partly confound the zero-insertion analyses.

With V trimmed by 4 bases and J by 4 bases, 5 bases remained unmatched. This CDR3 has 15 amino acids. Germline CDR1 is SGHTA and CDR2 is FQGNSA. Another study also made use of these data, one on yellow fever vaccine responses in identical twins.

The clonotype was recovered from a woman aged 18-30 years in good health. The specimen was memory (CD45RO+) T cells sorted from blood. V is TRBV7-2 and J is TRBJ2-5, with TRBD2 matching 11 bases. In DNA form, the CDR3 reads TGTGCCAGCAGCTCAATAGCGGGAGGGAGAGAGACCCAGTACTTC. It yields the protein CASSSIAGGRETQYF.